The rows below give T cell receptor beta chains drawn from one sample of a study of CD4 T cells in relation to SARS-CoV-2 and coronaviruses. Sequencing was performed with immunoSEQ multiplex PCR; in TCRdb, only in-frame clones are kept and a portion is missing. Of approximately 20,000 clones detected, roughly 62% appear once; the ten largest clones hold approximately 10%. These receptors' targets are unknown. Sequencing was done on a sample of CD4+ T cells from PBMCs, cultured in vitro. The receptors shown here come from a human donor in good health. Both conserved end residues are part of each CDR3. D genes are given only for firm matches. The size entry is marked missing in some rows and otherwise reads once, few, many or a size class.

.	TRBV7-6	.	TRBJ2-7	TGTGCCAGCACCCCAGGAGGGGGGGTACGCTCTTACGAGCAGTACTTC	CASTPGGGVRSYEQYF
few	TRBV11-2	.	TRBJ2-1	TGTGCCAGCAGCTCCCCTACCGACTGGTCCCTATCTGTCAATGAGCAGTTCTTC	CASSSPTDWSLSVNEQFF
few	TRBV7-3	.	TRBJ2-1	TGTGCCAGCAGCTTAAGTACCGGGGTCAGCTCCTACAATGAGCAGTTCTTC	CASSLSTGVSSYNEQFF
.	TRBV11-2	TRBD2	TRBJ2-5	TGTGCCAGCAGCACCGGGGGCGGGGGGCTGGAGACCCAGTACTTC	CASSTGGGGLETQYF
.	TRBV29-1	TRBD2	TRBJ2-1	TGCAGCGTTGCCCCGTTGGGGGGGAAGGGTAGGAATGAGCAGTTCTTC	CSVAPLGGKGRNEQFF
.	TRBV30	.	TRBJ2-5	TGTGCCTGGAAGAGGGGGGGTGGGACCCAGTACTTC	CAWKRGGGTQYF
few	TRBV25-1	TRBD1	TRBJ1-4	TGTGCCAGCAGTGACGACAGGGACTATGAAAAACTGTTTTTT	CASSDDRDYEKLFF
.	TRBV9	TRBD1	TRBJ2-6	TGTGCCAGCAGCGTAGGACAGGGTCCCCTGACTTTC	CASSVGQGPLTF
few	TRBV2	.	TRBJ2-7	TGTGCCAGCAGGGGGGCCGCCTACGAGCAGTACTTC	CASRGAAYEQYF
.	TRBV20-1	.	TRBJ2-3	TGCAGCGGGGAAAGCACAGATACGCAGTATTTT	CSGESTDTQYF